The rows below give T cell receptor beta chains drawn from one sample of a study of T-cell reconstitution after alpha-beta-depleted transplantation in children. In TCRdb, the PCR reads were re-called with MiXCR into one record per CDR3 protein. The data hold 250,000 to 350,000 distinct CDR3 sequences, with about a tenth observed a single time. This sample comprised PBMCs from the stem cell graft donor, obtained from the stem cell graft. Receptors originate from a human donor who donated a stem cell graft to a child with SCID. The conserved cysteine and the conserved F or W are not part of the CDR3 here. A D gene is named only where the DNA matches it firmly.

d_gene | v_gene | CDR3aa
TRBD1 | TRBV7-8 | ASSRRPGQGSDTQY
- | TRBV12-3/TRBV12-4 | ASSFGGLAKNIQY
- | TRBV12-3/TRBV12-4 | ASSWTYSNQPQH
TRBD2 | TRBV20-1 | SASALAGSTDTQY
- | TRBV12-3/TRBV12-4 | ASSLALWGRDYEQY
- | TRBV28 | ASSTLGLPTYNEQF
- | TRBV5-6 | ASSHGIQGLDNQPQH
TRBD2 | TRBV20-1 | SARVWLAGGAEDFTDTQY
- | TRBV3-1 | ASTQANLNYGYT
TRBD1 | TRBV10-3 | AISGTGNSGANVLT
TRBD1 | TRBV10-3 | AISGRTGGNTEAF
TRBD2 | TRBV5-1 | ASSLLAGDDEQY
TRBD1 | TRBV20-1 | SARTPGQGRYEQY
- | TRBV2 | ASTGGNQPQH
- | TRBV5-1 | ASSLTTGEWNEQF
- | TRBV13 | ASSSAREDGETQY
- | TRBV12-3/TRBV12-4 | ATRALGIYGYT
- | TRBV12-3/TRBV12-4 | ATKNTGNNQPQH
- | TRBV27 | ASSLGQRYLAKNIQY
TRBD1 | TRBV5-1 | ASSPGQGQNEQY
- | TRBV9 | ASSATGVQGYT
- | TRBV12-3/TRBV12-4 | ASSLGGYHNEQF
- | TRBV20-1 | SARQQETQY
TRBD2 | TRBV10-3 | AISGTSVGDEQF
TRBD1 | TRBV18 | ASSPRQGEEQY
TRBD1 | TRBV19 | ASSMGQGRETQY
TRBD2 | TRBV7-9 | ASSFSGGVGINIQY
- | TRBV7-2 | ASSSAGHVYNEQF
- | TRBV18 | ASSPPVSTDTQY
TRBD2 | TRBV7-2 | ASSPGTSGGALETQY
- | TRBV5-1 | ASSRSPGDTGELF
- | TRBV4-1 | ASSAPGADTQY
TRBD1 | TRBV5-1 | ASSWGTGVEYEQY
TRBD1 | TRBV29-1 | SASGTGIYEQY
- | TRBV10-1 | ASSDTVWDTGELF
TRBD1 | TRBV5-1 | ASSTGVSSYEQY
- | TRBV12-3/TRBV12-4 | ASSSGQRQPQH
- | TRBV21-1 | ASSTGAKNTEAF
TRBD2 | TRBV9 | ASSVVSGGDTDTQY
- | TRBV2 | ASSVRNTEAF
- | TRBV5-6 | ASSLWVTTDTQY
- | TRBV6-1 | ASSPRQGSTEAF
- | TRBV12-3/TRBV12-4 | ASSPVAGPVAKNIQY
- | TRBV16 | ASSQFSTYTNEETQY
TRBD1 | TRBV5-8 | ASREVFQGVVTEAF
- | TRBV7-6 | ASSLGLQGTYEQY
- | TRBV5-6 | ASSLNGGRHYEQY
TRBD1 | TRBV24-1 | ATSDHRGRGPGELF
TRBD1 | TRBV10-3 | AISEFKGTGKGNQPQH